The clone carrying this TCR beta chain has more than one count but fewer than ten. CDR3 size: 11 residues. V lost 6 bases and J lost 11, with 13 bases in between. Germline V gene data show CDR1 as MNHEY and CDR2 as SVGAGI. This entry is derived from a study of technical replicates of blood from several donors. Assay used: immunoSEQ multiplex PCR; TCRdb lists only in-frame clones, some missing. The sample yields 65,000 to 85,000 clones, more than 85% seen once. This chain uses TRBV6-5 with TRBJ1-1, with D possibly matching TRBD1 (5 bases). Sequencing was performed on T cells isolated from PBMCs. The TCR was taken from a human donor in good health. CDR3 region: CASRRQGTAFF. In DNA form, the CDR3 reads TGTGCCAGCAGACGGCAGGGAACGGCTTTCTTT.